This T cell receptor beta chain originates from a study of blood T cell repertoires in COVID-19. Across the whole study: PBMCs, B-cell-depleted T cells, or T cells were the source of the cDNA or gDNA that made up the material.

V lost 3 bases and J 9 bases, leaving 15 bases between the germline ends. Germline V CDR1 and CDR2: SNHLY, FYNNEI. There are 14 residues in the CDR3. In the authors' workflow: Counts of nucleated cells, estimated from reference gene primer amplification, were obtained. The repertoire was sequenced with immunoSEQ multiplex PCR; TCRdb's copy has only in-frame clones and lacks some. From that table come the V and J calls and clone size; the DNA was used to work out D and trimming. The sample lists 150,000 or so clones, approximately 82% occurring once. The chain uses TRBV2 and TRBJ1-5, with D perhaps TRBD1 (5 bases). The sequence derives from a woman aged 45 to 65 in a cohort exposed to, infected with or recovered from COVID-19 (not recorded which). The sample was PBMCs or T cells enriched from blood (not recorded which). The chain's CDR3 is CASSDRDGPGPQHF. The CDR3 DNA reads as TGTGCCAGCAGTGACAGGGATGGCCCAGGGCCCCAGCATTTT.